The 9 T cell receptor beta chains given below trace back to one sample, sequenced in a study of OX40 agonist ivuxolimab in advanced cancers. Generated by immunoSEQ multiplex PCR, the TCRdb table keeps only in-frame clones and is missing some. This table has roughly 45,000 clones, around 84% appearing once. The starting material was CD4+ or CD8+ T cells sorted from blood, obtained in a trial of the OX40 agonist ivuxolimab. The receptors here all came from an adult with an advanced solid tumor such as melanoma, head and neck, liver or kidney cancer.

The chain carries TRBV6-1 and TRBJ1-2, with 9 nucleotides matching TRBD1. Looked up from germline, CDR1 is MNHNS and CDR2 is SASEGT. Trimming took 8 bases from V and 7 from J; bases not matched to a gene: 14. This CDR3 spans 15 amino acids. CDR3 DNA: TGTGCCAGCGGGGGACAGGGACTTCGGGATTCTGGCTACACCTTC. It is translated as CASGGQGLRDSGYTF.

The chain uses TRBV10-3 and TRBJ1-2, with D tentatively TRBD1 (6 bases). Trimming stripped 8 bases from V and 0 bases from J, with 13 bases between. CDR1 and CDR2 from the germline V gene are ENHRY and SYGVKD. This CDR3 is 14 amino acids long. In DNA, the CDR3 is TGTGCCATCTCTCCCAACAGGGCTAACTATGGCTACACCTTC. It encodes CAISPNRANYGYTF.

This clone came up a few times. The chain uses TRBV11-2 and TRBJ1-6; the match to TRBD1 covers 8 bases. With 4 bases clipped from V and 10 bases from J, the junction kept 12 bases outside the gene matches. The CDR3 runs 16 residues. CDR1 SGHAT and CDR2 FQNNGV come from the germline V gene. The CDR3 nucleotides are TGTGCCAGCAGCTCAGAATTACAGGGGGGAGGCTCACCCCTCCACTTT. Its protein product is CASSSELQGGGSPLHF.

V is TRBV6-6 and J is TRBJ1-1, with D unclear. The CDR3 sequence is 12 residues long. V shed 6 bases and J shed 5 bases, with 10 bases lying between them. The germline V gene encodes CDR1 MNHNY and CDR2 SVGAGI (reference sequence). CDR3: CASSPGRTEAFF. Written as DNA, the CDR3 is TGTGCCAGCAGCCCTGGCCGGACTGAAGCTTTCTTT.

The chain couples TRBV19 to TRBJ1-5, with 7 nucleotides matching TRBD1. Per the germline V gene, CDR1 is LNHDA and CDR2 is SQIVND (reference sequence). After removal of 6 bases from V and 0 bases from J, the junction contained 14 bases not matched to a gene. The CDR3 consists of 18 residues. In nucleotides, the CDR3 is TGTGCCAGTAGCAACAGGGGAGCCGCCCTCTATAGCAATCAGCCCCAGCATTTT. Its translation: CASSNRGAALYSNQPQHF.

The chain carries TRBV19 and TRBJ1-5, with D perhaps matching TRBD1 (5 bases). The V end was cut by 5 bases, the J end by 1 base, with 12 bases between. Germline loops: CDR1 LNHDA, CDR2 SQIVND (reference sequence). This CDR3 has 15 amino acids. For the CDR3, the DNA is TGTGCCAGTAGTCCCTCCCGGGACAGCAATCAGCCCCAGCATTTT. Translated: CASSPSRDSNQPQHF.

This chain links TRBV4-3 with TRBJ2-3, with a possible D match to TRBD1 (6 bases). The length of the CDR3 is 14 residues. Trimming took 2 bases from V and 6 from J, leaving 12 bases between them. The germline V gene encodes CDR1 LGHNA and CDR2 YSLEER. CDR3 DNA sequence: TGCGCCAGCAGCCAAAAACAGGGTTCCGATACGCAGTATTTT. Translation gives CASSQKQGSDTQYF.

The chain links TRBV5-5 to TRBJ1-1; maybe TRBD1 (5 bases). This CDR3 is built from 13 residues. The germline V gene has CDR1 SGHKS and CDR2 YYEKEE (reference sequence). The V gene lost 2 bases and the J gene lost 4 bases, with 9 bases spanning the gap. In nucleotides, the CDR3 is TGTGCCAGCAGCTTCCCGGGGGGCACTGAAGCTTTCTTT. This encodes CASSFPGGTEAFF.

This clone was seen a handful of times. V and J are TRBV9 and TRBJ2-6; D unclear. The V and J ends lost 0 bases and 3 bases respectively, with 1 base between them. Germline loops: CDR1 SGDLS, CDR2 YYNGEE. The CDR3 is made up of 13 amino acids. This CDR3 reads CASSVGGANVLTF. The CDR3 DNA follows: TGTGCCAGCAGCGTAGGTGGGGCCAACGTCCTGACTTTC.